The 5 T cell receptor beta chains below all came from one sample that was sequenced in a study of human T cells and chemical hapten exposure. Time point given: patch test 1, 2 weeks after DPC sensitization. Treatment defined: therapeutic diphenylcyclopropenone sensitization with weekly scalp DPC. In TCRdb, the RACE reads were re-called with MiXCR into one record per CDR3 protein. The table shows about 74,000 distinct CDR3 sequences, with approximately 35% occurring only once. The input for sequencing was whole blood, taken in connection with sensitization to the hapten diphenylcyclopropenone (DPC). These receptors were collected from a man in his forties or fifties with alopecia areata. Some clones in this sample may be carry-over from other donors' samples.

The chain carries TRBV7-9 and TRBJ1-1; D may be TRBD1 (5 bases). V was clipped by 3 bases and J by 4 bases, with 15 bases between them. Germline V gene sequence: CDR1 SEHNR, CDR2 FQNEAQ (reference sequence). The CDR3 length is 15 residues. The CDR3 here is CASSFLEAGGTEAFF. CDR3 in DNA: TGTGCCAGCAGCTTCCTGGAGGCGGGGGGCACTGAAGCTTTCTTT.

The rearrangement joins TRBV12-3 or TRBV12-4 to TRBJ2-3, with D maybe TRBD2 (6 bases). The CDR3 has 15 amino acids. Deletions cut 2 bases from V and 1 base from J, with 10 bases between. The CDR3 DNA reads as TGTGCCAGCAGTTTACGCGGGAAGGGCACAGATACGCAGTATTTT. Residues: CASSLRGKGTDTQYF.

This clonotype was counted a few times. The chain has TRBV12-3 or TRBV12-4 and TRBJ2-7; 9 positions match TRBD1. The CDR3 extends over 15 amino acids. With V trimmed by 5 bases and J by 5 bases, 10 bases remained unmatched. This chain's CDR3 is CASSLPGQGINEQYF. The CDR3 nucleotides read TGTGCCAGCAGTCTACCGGGACAGGGAATCAACGAGCAGTACTTC.

This clonotype was seen only a few times. V usage is TRBV5-1 and J usage is TRBJ2-3; TRBD2 aligns across 8 bases. The CDR3 is made up of 19 amino acids. The trim removed 1 base at V and 2 bases at J, leaving 15 bases unmatched. Per germline, CDR1 SGHRS and CDR2 YFSETQ. As DNA, the CDR3 is TGCGCCAGCAGCTTGCGGGAGGGCAGCAACGAATTATACACAGATACGCAGTATTTT. As protein: CASSLREGSNELYTDTQYF.

This clonotype appeared a few times. The V and J genes are TRBV5-8 and TRBJ2-1; 7 nucleotides match TRBD2. There are 13 residues in the CDR3. Losses at the gene ends were 4 bases for V and 8 bases for J; bases not matched to a gene: 6. Germline V gene data show CDR1 as SGHTS and CDR2 as YDEGEE. This chain's CDR3 is CASSLRTSYEQFF. The CDR3 DNA reads TGTGCCAGCAGCCTAAGGACTAGTTATGAGCAGTTCTTC.